Listed below are T cell receptor beta chains from one sample, sequenced in a study of blood T cells in healthy people across ages. One entry per CDR3 protein results from TCRdb running MiXCR on the 5' RACE reads. The sample carries approximately 1,000,000 distinct CDR3 sequences, under 45% recorded once. The sample taken for sequencing was blood. The receptors stem from a woman in her fifties or sixties in good health. The conserved cysteine and the conserved F or W are not part of the CDR3 here. Fields, in order: V gene, J gene, CDR3 protein.

TRBV5-1	TRBJ1-1	ASRFAMNTEAF
TRBV7-9	TRBJ1-2	ASSPQWAYGYT
TRBV5-1	TRBJ1-2	ASQDSGYGYT
TRBV6-2/TRBV6-3	TRBJ2-7	ASSYATSNPGLRTSISYEQY
TRBV28	TRBJ2-2	ASSFLGLAGVGTGELF
TRBV2	TRBJ2-7	ASPRLAGHSYEQY
TRBV3-1	TRBJ2-1	ASSQDPNEQF
TRBV12-3/TRBV12-4	TRBJ1-6	ASSSGSGNSPLH
TRBV18	TRBJ2-1	ASSPVGTRNNEQF
TRBV20-1	TRBJ2-1	SARALAGVMYEQF
TRBV3-1	TRBJ2-6	ASSPGGTGHYSGANVLT
TRBV29-1	TRBJ1-5	SVRAGGAHQPQH
TRBV9	TRBJ2-7	ASSPRAGHSYEQY
TRBV4-2	TRBJ2-6	ASSPGVAGGPFPRSGANALT
TRBV3-1	TRBJ1-2	ASSQDQSSDGYT
TRBV6-6	TRBJ2-5	ASSSGSRETQY
TRBV29-1	TRBJ2-7	SVESESGTGTYEQY
TRBV7-8	TRBJ1-5	ASSVRDPNQPQH
TRBV20-1	TRBJ1-1	SARNRGRWTEAF
TRBV20-1	TRBJ2-7	SAGLALYEQY
TRBV24-1	TRBJ2-7	ATSDPNGTSGSYVQHEQY
TRBV11-2	TRBJ1-2	ASSLDPDRASGYT
TRBV4-2	TRBJ2-4	ASSQGRQLQGKNIQY
TRBV3-1	NA	ASSLKDRGTNEQY
TRBV7-9	TRBJ2-4	ASSLGTLGGDIQY
TRBV7-9	TRBJ1-2	ASSPGSGYGYT
TRBV6-5	TRBJ2-1	ASSYDLAGASEQF
TRBV5-6	TRBJ1-2	ASMRRSTGAGGYT
TRBV7-6	TRBJ2-3	ASSLDAGSADTQY
TRBV18	TRBJ1-2	ASSVGQGANYGYT
TRBV27	TRBJ1-1	ASSLLDKGAEAF
TRBV20-1	TRBJ2-7	SAVRGSYEQY
TRBV9	TRBJ1-5	ASSPQGYPNQPQH
TRBV7-2	TRBJ2-2	ASSLSRQPTGELF
TRBV4-2	TRBJ1-2	ASSQVIGQTYGYT
TRBV18	TRBJ2-1	ASSSGQNNEQF
TRBV12-3/TRBV12-4	TRBJ2-7	ASSFAVGQDSYEQY
TRBV9	TRBJ2-6	ASSAIGTSGRGSGANVLT
TRBV12-3/TRBV12-4	TRBJ2-7	ASSKTSGTTSGWQY
TRBV21-1	TRBJ2-1	ASSKGLVSSYNEQF
TRBV10-3	TRBJ2-1	AISEIAGGVPLGEQF
TRBV10-2	TRBJ1-4	ASSDALDSGANEKLF
TRBV20-1	TRBJ2-3	SAPSSAINTDTQY
TRBV4-1	TRBJ2-4	ASSQGIRDRGRSIQY
TRBV2	TRBJ2-7	ASSSQGTAYEQY
TRBV27	TRBJ2-5	ASSLSSGECQETQY
TRBV7-2	TRBJ2-7	ASSLDGTRPSCEQY